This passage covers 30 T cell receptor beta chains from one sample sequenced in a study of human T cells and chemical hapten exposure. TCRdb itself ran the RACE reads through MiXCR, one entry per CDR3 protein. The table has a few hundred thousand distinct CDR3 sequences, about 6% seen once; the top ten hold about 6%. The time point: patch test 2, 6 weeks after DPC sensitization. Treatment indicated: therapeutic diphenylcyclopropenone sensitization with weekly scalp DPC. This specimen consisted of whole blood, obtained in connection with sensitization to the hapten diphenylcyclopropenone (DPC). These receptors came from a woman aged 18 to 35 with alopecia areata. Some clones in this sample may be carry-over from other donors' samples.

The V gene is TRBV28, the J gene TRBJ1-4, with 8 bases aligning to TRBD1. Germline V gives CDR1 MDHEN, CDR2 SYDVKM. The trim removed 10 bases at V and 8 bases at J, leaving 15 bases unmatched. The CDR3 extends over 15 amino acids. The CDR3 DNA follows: TGTGCCACCAAGGGAGGTGGACAGGGAAGCGAAAAACTGTTTTTT. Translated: CATKGGGQGSEKLFF. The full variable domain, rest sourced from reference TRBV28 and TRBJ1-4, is DVKVTQSSRYLVKRTGEKVFLECVQDMDHENMFWYRQDPGLGLRLIYFSYDVKMKEKGDIPEGYSVSREKKERFSLILESASTNQTSMYLCATKGGGQGSEKLFFGSGTQLSVL.

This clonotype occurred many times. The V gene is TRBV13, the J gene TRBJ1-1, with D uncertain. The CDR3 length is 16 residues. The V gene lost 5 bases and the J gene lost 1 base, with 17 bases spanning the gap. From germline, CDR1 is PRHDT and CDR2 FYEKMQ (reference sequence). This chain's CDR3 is CASSPAQPRENTEAFF. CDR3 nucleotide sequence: TGTGCCAGCAGCCCGGCCCAGCCAAGGGAGAACACTGAAGCTTTCTTT.

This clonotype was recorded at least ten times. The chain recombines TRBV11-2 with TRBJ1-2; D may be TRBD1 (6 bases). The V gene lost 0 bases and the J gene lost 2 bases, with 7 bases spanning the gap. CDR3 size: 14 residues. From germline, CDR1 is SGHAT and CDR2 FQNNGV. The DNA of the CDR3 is TGTGCCAGCAGCTTAGAGGGGACAAACTATGGCTACACCTTC. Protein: CASSLEGTNYGYTF.

The CDR3 nucleotides are TGTGCCACCCACCTCGCGGGGGGCGGCGAGCAGTACTTC. This codes for CATHLAGGGEQYF. The chain recombines TRBV19 with TRBJ2-7, with TRBD2 matching 8 bases. CDR1 is LNHDA, CDR2 SQIVND, per germline (reference sequence). This CDR3 is built from 13 residues. V trimming: 10 bases; J trimming: 6 bases; junction bases outside the gene matches: 11.

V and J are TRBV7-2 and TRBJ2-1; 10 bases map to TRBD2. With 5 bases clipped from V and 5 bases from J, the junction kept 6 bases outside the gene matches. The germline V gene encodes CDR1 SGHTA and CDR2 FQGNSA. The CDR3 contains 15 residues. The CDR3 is CASSVLAGKHNEQFF. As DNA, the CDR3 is TGTGCCAGCAGCGTACTAGCGGGGAAGCACAATGAGCAGTTCTTC.

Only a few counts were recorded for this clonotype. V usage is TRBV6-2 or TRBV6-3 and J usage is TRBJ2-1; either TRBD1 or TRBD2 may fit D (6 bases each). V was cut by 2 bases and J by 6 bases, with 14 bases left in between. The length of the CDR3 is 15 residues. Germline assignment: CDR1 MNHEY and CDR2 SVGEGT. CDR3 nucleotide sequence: TGTGCCAGCAGTTACCGGGGGCGATCGGGCAATGAGCAGTTCTTC. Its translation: CASSYRGRSGNEQFF.

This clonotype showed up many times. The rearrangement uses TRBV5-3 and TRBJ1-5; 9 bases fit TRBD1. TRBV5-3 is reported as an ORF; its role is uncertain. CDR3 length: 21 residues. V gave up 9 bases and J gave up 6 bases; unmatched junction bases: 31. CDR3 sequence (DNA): TGTGCCATCAAGCCCGAAGCCAGGGACAGGGTCCTCCGAAGGTCTGCTCAGCCCCAGCATTTT. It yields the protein CAIKPEARDRVLRRSAQPQHF.

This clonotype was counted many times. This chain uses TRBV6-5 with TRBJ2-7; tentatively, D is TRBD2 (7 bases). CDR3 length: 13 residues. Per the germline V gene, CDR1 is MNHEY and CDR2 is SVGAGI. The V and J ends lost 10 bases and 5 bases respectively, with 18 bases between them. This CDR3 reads CATRRGAAHEQYF. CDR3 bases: TGTGCCACCCGACGGGGGGCCGCCCACGAGCAGTACTTC.

CDR3 amino acids: CASSRDWGWSQYF. The DNA of the CDR3 is TGTGCCAGCAGTCGGGACTGGGGTTGGTCCCAGTACTTC. The J gene is TRBJ2-5, the V gene TRBV6-5, with a possible D match to TRBD2 (6 bases). CDR3 length equals 13 residues. Trimming shortened V by 5 bases and J by 9 bases, and 16 bases separated the two germline ends. Germline V CDR1 and CDR2: MNHEY, SVGAGI.

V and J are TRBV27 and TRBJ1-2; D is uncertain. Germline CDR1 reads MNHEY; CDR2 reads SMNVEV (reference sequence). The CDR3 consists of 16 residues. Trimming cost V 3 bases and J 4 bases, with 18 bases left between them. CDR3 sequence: CASSFYFSGEGYGYTF. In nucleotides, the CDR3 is TGTGCCAGCAGTTTCTATTTTAGCGGTGAGGGCTATGGCTACACCTTC.

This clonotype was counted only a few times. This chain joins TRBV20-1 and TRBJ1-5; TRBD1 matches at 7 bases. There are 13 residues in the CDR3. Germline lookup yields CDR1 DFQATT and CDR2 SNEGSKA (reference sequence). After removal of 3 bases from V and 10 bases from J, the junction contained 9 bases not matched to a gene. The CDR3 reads CSASPGQLLPQHF. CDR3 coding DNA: TGCAGTGCTAGTCCGGGACAGCTATTACCCCAGCATTTT.

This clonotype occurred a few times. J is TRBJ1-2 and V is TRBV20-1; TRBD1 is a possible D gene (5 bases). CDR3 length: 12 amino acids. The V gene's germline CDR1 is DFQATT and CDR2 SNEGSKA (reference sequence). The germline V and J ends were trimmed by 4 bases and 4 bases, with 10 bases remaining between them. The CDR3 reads CSAMGPAYGYTF. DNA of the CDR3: TGCAGTGCTATGGGACCAGCCTATGGCTACACCTTC.

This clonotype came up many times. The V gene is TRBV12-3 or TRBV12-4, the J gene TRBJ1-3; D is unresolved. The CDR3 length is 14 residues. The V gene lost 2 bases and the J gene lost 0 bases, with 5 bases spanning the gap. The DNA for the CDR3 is TGTGCCAGCAGTTTACAGAGCTCTGGAAACACCATATATTTT. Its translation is CASSLQSSGNTIYF.

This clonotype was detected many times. The CDR3 loop is CASTLQGGDYGYTF. CDR3 sequence (DNA): TGTGCCAGCACCTTACAGGGGGGCGACTATGGCTACACCTTC. The chain links TRBV12-3 or TRBV12-4 to TRBJ1-2; 8 bases are shared with TRBD1. The CDR3 runs 14 residues. The J segment lost 3 bases and the V segment lost 7 bases, leaving 7 bases of the junction unmatched.

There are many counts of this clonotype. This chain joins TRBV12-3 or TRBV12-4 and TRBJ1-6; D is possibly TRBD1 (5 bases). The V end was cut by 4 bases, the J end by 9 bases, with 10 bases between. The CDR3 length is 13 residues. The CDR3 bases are TGTGCCAGCAGTTCGGAGGGACCTTCACCCCTCCACTTT. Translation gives CASSSEGPSPLHF.

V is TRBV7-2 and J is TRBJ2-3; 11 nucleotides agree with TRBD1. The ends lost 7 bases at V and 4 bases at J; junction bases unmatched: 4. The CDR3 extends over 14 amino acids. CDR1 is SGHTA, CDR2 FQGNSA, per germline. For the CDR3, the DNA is TGTGCCAGCACCACGGGACAGGGGGCAGATACGCAGTATTTT. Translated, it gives CASTTGQGADTQYF.

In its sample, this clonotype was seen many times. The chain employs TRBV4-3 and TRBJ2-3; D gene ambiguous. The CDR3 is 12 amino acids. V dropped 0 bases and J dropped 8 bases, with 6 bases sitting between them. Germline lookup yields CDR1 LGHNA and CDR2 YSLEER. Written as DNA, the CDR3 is TGCGCCAGCAGCCAAGATTACCGTACGCAGTATTTT. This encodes CASSQDYRTQYF.

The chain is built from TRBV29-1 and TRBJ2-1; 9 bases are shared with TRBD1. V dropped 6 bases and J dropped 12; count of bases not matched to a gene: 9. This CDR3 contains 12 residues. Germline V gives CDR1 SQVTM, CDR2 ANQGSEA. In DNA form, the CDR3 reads TGCAGCGTCCAGGACAGGGGCCAGGGGCAGTTCTTC. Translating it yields CSVQDRGQGQFF.

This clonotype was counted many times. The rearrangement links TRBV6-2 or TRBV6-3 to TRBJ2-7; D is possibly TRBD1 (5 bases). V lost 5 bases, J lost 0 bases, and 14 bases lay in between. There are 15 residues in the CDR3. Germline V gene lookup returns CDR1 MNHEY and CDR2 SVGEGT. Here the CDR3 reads CASSLGHPFSYEQYF. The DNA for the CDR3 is TGTGCCAGCAGTCTCGGACACCCGTTCTCCTACGAGCAGTACTTC.

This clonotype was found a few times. The CDR3 coding sequence is TGCAGTGCTCAGCAGGGGACCCGCACAGATACGCAGTATTTT. This gives the protein CSAQQGTRTDTQYF. J is TRBJ2-3 and V is TRBV20-1, with D perhaps matching TRBD1 (6 bases). Trimming cost V 5 bases and J 1 base, with 13 bases left between them. The germline V gene encodes CDR1 DFQATT and CDR2 SNEGSKA (reference sequence). This CDR3 is 14 amino acids long.

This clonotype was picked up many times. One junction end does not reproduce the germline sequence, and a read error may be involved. This chain's CDR3 is CASSLGAGERNTQYF. Here the CDR3 DNA reads TGTGCTAGCAGCTTAGGGGCAGGGGAGAGAAATACGCAGTATTTT. This chain uses TRBV7-7 with TRBJ2-3; D might be TRBD1 (6 bases). The CDR3 length is 15 residues. In germline, CDR1 is SSHAT, CDR2 FNYEAQ (reference sequence).

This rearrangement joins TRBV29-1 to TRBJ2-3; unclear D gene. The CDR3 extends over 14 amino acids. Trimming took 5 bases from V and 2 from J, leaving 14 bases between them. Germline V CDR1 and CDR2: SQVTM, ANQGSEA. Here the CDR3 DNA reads TGCAGCGTTACCCGGACGGTGCCCACAGATACGCAGTATTTT. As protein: CSVTRTVPTDTQYF.

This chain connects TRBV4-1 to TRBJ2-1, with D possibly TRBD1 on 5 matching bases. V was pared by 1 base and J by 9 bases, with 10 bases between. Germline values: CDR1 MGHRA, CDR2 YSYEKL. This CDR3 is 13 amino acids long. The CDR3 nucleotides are TGCGCCAGCAGCCAAGGACAGAGCCTTGAGCAGTTCTTC. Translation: CASSQGQSLEQFF.

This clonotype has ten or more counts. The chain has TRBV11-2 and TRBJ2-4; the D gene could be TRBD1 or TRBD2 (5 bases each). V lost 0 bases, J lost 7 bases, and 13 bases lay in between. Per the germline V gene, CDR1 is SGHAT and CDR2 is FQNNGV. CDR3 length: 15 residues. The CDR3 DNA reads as TGTGCCAGCAGCTTAGAGTTGGGCAGGGAGAACATTCAGTACTTC. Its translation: CASSLELGRENIQYF.

CDR3 coding DNA: TGCAGTGCAAAGGGACCTGGCACAGATACGCAGTATTTT. Protein product: CSAKGPGTDTQYF. The chain is built from TRBV20-1 and TRBJ2-3; D is possibly TRBD1 or TRBD2 (5 bases each). From germline, CDR1 is DFQATT and CDR2 SNEGSKA (reference sequence). The CDR3 totals 13 residues. The V end lost 6 bases, the J end lost 1 base, and 11 bases lay between the germline ends.

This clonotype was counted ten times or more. The CDR3 nucleotides read TGTGCCAGCAGTTACGACAGCTCATCTTATGAAAAACTGTTTTTT. It encodes CASSYDSSSYEKLFF. The chain couples TRBV6-5 to TRBJ1-4, with a tentative D call TRBD1 (5 bases). CDR1 and CDR2 (germline): MNHEY, SVGAGI. This CDR3 spans 15 amino acids. V was clipped by 2 bases and J by 6 bases, with 13 bases between them.

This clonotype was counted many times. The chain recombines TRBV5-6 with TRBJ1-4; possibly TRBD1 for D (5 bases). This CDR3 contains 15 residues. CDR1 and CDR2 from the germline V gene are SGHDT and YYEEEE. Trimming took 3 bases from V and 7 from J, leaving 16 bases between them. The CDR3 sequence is CASSYHGGQGEKLFF. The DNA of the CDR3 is TGTGCCAGCAGCTACCATGGAGGGCAGGGTGAAAAACTGTTTTTT.

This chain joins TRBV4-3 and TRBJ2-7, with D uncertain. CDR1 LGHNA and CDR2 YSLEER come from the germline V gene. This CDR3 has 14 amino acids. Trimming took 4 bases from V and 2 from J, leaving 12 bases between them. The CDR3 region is CASSLGIGAYEQYF. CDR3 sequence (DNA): TGCGCCAGCAGCCTGGGTATTGGAGCCTACGAGCAGTACTTC.

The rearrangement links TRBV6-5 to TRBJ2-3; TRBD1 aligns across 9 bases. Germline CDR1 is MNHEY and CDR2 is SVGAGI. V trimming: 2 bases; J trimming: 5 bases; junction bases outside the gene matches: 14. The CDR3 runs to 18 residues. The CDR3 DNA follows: TGTGCCAGCAGTTACCAGGGGACAGGGTCAGATCTGGGAGATACGCAGTATTTT. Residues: CASSYQGTGSDLGDTQYF.

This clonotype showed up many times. CDR3 protein: CASGELDLQFF. The DNA of the CDR3 is TGTGCCAGCGGCGAATTGGACTTGCAGTTCTTC. The chain carries TRBV6-2 or TRBV6-3 and TRBJ2-1; perhaps TRBD2 as D (5 bases). Germline assignment: CDR1 MNHEY and CDR2 SVGEGT. V gave up 8 bases and J gave up 12 bases, with 14 bases separating them. This CDR3 has 11 residues.